Presented here are 28 T cell receptor beta chains from one specimen sequenced in a study of blood T cell repertoires in COVID-19. The method was immunoSEQ multiplex PCR; TCRdb's version includes in-frame clones alone and lacks a portion of them. The sample has about 39,000 clones; more than 85% are singletons. Sequenced material: peripheral blood. Receptor source: a man aged 50 to 60 with active COVID-19.

The V gene is TRBV11-2, the J gene TRBJ2-3; tentative D call: TRBD1 (6 bases). V was cut by 4 bases and J by 0 bases, with 11 bases left in between. Germline values: CDR1 SGHAT, CDR2 FQNNGV. The CDR3 is 15 residues long. CDR3 nucleotide sequence: TGTGCCAGCAGCTCATACAGGGATAGCACAGATACGCAGTATTTT. Translation: CASSSYRDSTDTQYF.

CDR3 in DNA: TGTGCCAGCAGCGTGTCCAGGCAGACAGATACGCAGTATTTT. As protein: CASSVSRQTDTQYF. The chain links TRBV9 to TRBJ2-3, with D uncertain. The CDR3 is made up of 14 amino acids. CDR1 and CDR2 (germline): SGDLS, YYNGEE. Trimming pared 2 bases from V and 3 bases from J, leaving 10 bases between. Together with reference TRBV9 and TRBJ2-3, the CDR3 gives the full variable domain: DSGVTQTPKHLITATGQRVTLRCSPRSGDLSVYWYQQSLDQGLQFLIQYYNGEERAKGNILERFSAQQFPDLHSELNLSSLELGDSALYFCASSVSRQTDTQYFGPGTRLTVL.

The gene calls are TRBV6-2 or TRBV6-3 and TRBJ1-2, with 9 bases aligning to TRBD1. Germline trimming cut 2 bases from V and 3 bases from J; bases unmatched to any gene: 16. The germline V gene encodes CDR1 MNHEY and CDR2 SVGEGT. The CDR3 runs 19 residues. CDR3 nucleotide sequence: TGTGCCAGCAGTTACGGCTCGGGGACAGGGCTGAGTTTGTACTATGGCTACACCTTC. This translates into CASSYGSGTGLSLYYGYTF.

The chain combines TRBV30 with TRBJ2-5, with a tentative D call TRBD1 (5 bases). V was cut by 3 bases and J by 5 bases, with 19 bases left in between. The germline V gene has CDR1 GTSNPN and CDR2 SVGIG (reference sequence). The CDR3 covers 15 residues. The CDR3 here is CAWSPDKNTWETQYF. CDR3 in DNA: TGTGCCTGGAGCCCGGACAAAAATACGTGGGAGACCCAGTACTTC.

The chain joins TRBV30 to TRBJ2-3, with 8 bases fitting TRBD2. The CDR3 contains 14 residues. Germline-derived CDR1 and CDR2 are GTSNPN and SVGIG (reference sequence). Trimming removed 1 base from V and 6 bases from J; junction bases left unmatched: 6. The CDR3 here is CAWSDGRDRDTQYF. The CDR3 nucleotides read TGTGCCTGGAGTGACGGGAGGGATCGTGATACGCAGTATTTT.

This clone was observed a few times. The chain is built from TRBV19 and TRBJ1-2, with D possibly matching TRBD1 (6 bases). In germline, CDR1 is LNHDA, CDR2 SQIVND (reference sequence). There are 14 residues in the CDR3. The ends were cut back, 3 bases at V and 7 bases at J, with 15 bases in the middle. CDR3 sequence: CASSIWAGASGYTF. DNA for the CDR3: TGTGCCAGTAGTATCTGGGCAGGGGCGTCTGGCTACACCTTC. Filled out from reference TRBV19 and TRBJ1-2, the complete variable domain reads DGGITQSPKYLFRKEGQNVTLSCEQNLNHDAMYWYRQDPGQGLRLIYYSQIVNDFQKGDIAEGYSVSREKKESFPLTVTSAQKNPTAFYLCASSIWAGASGYTFGSGTRLTVV.

This chain links TRBV2 with TRBJ2-1; possibly TRBD1 for D (6 bases). The germline V and J ends were trimmed by 3 bases and 16 bases, with 25 bases remaining between them. Germline lookup yields CDR1 SNHLY and CDR2 FYNNEI. The length of the CDR3 is 15 residues. The CDR3 here is CASSDPSEGRDKKFF. The CDR3 DNA reads TGTGCCAGCAGTGATCCATCCGAAGGCCGGGACAAAAAATTCTTC.

The chain uses TRBV5-4 and TRBJ2-5; D remains ambiguous. The V gene's germline CDR1 is SGHNT and CDR2 YYREEE (reference sequence). V gave up 4 bases and J gave up 5 bases, with 12 bases separating them. This CDR3 region has 13 residues. The CDR3 loop reads CASSVGAGETQYF. Here the CDR3 DNA reads TGTGCCAGCAGCGTCGGTGCCGGTGAGACCCAGTACTTC.

The CDR3 nucleotides read TGTGCCAGCAGCCAATACAGAGATGCCTACAATGAGCAGTTCTTC. Translated, it gives CASSQYRDAYNEQFF. The chain uses TRBV3-1 (or the pseudogene TRBV3-2) and TRBJ2-1; D remains unclear. Germline V gene data show CDR1 as LGHDT and CDR2 as YNNKEL (reference sequence). The length of the CDR3 is 15 residues. Trimming pared 2 bases from V and 2 bases from J, leaving 10 bases between.

A few counts support this clone. The chain has TRBV2 and TRBJ2-1, with 12 bases aligning to TRBD2. CDR1 is SNHLY and CDR2 is FYNNEI in the germline V gene. Germline trimming cut 1 base from V and 8 bases from J; bases unmatched to any gene: 6. The CDR3 sequence is 16 residues long. The CDR3 DNA follows: TGTGCCAGCAGTGAAGGACTAGCGGGAGTTGGGGATGAGCAGTTCTTC. This translates into CASSEGLAGVGDEQFF.

The chain is built from TRBV6-4 and TRBJ2-2; a weak D match, TRBD2 (5 bases). Germline values: CDR1 MRHNA, CDR2 SNTAGT. This CDR3 comprises 12 residues. Trimming took off 7 bases at V and 8 bases at J, with 11 bases between the two ends. CDR3 protein: CASIRRSGELFF. CDR3 bases: TGTGCCAGCATACGGAGGTCGGGGGAGCTGTTTTTT.

The V and J genes are TRBV3-1 (or the pseudogene TRBV3-2) and TRBJ2-3; 8 bases line up with TRBD2. Looked up from germline, CDR1 is LGHDT and CDR2 is YNNKEL (reference sequence). The CDR3 has 16 residues. The ends lost 8 bases at V and 3 bases at J; junction bases unmatched: 13. In DNA, the CDR3 is TGTGCCAGCGGGGGACTGAGCGGGAGTATGACAGATACGCAGTATTTT. This encodes CASGGLSGSMTDTQYF.

The chain uses TRBV9 and TRBJ2-7; D possibly corresponds to TRBD1 (6 bases). Germline CDR1 SGDLS, CDR2 YYNGEE. The CDR3 runs to 14 residues. Trimming pared 4 bases from V and 3 bases from J, leaving 14 bases between. The CDR3: CASSLSGTRYEQYF. CDR3 DNA: TGTGCCAGCAGCTTATCCGGGACACGCTACGAGCAGTACTTC.

In its sample, this clone was seen once. This chain connects TRBV7-2 to TRBJ2-5; tentative D call: TRBD2 (5 bases). Trimming left V 7 bases short and J 5 bases short, with 14 bases between. In germline, CDR1 is SGHTA, CDR2 FQGNSA. The CDR3 is 13 residues long. The CDR3, as DNA: TGTGCCAGCAACCGGGATCTGAGGGAGACCCAGTACTTC. Its protein is CASNRDLRETQYF.

This clone is a singleton in its sample. CDR3 protein: CASSLGGFRETQYF. In DNA form, the CDR3 reads TGTGCCAGCAGCTTAGGGGGCTTCCGGGAGACCCAGTACTTC. V is TRBV11-1 and J is TRBJ2-5; D is perhaps TRBD1 (5 bases). Germline V lookup: CDR1 SGHAT, CDR2 FQDESV (reference sequence). The CDR3 is 14 amino acids. The V gene lost 1 base and the J gene lost 5 bases, with 11 bases spanning the gap.

The chain links TRBV27 to TRBJ2-3; 7 nucleotides agree with TRBD1. The germline V gene has CDR1 MNHEY and CDR2 SMNVEV (reference sequence). This CDR3 is 14 amino acids long. V lost 0 bases and J lost 5; bases outside the gene matches: 2. The CDR3 DNA reads as TGTGCCAGCAGTTTATCGTCAGGGGGAGATACGCAGTATTTT. It specifies CASSLSSGGDTQYF.

The chain is built from TRBV21-1 and TRBJ1-4. TRBV21-1 has pseudogene status. The CDR3 is 18 amino acids. This CDR3 reads CASSKVVYTVATNEKLFF. The CDR3 nucleotides are TGTGCCAGCAGCAAGGTTGTGTATACTGTCGCAACTAATGAAAAACTGTTTTTT.

This chain uses TRBV27 with TRBJ2-5; 7 positions match TRBD2. This CDR3 comprises 13 residues. V was clipped by 5 bases and J by 6 bases; unmatched bases: 6. Per germline, CDR1 MNHEY and CDR2 SMNVEV (reference sequence). CDR3 coding DNA: TGTGCCAGCAGTCTATGGGGGGGACAGACCCAGTACTTC. It codes for CASSLWGGQTQYF.

This clone was observed a single time. The CDR3 reads CASSLAGTVYNEQFF. The CDR3 bases are TGCGCCAGCAGCTTGGCCGGGACAGTATACAATGAGCAGTTCTTC. The chain combines TRBV5-1 with TRBJ2-1; TRBD1 aligns across 7 bases. Germline V gene sequence: CDR1 SGHRS, CDR2 YFSETQ. The CDR3 is made up of 15 amino acids. V dropped 0 bases and J dropped 4; count of bases not matched to a gene: 4.

The chain combines TRBV3-1 (or the pseudogene TRBV3-2) with TRBJ2-5; 8 positions agree with TRBD2. The CDR3 consists of 14 residues. The V and J ends lost 4 bases and 1 base, in that order; junction bases with no gene match: 2. Per the germline V gene, CDR1 is LGHDT and CDR2 is YNNKEL (reference sequence). CDR3 residues: CASSPRGGQETQYF. The CDR3 nucleotides are TGTGCCAGCAGCCCCCGGGGGGGCCAAGAGACCCAGTACTTC.

This clone was observed once. The gene calls are TRBV5-1 and TRBJ1-4; D is unresolved. Germline loops: CDR1 SGHRS, CDR2 YFSETQ. The CDR3 consists of 15 residues. V was trimmed by 0 bases and J by 4 bases, leaving 10 bases between them. The CDR3 reads CASSLVESLNEKLFF. CDR3 in DNA: TGCGCCAGCAGCTTGGTGGAGTCCCTTAATGAAAAACTGTTTTTT. The full variable domain, with the rest looked up from reference TRBV5-1 and TRBJ1-4, is KAGVTQTPRYLIKTRGQQVTLSCSPISGHRSVSWYQQTPGQGLQFLFEYFSETQRNKGNFPGRFSGRQFSNSRSEMNVSTLELGDSALYLCASSLVESLNEKLFFGSGTQLSVL.

V is TRBV7-8 and J is TRBJ2-5; 10 bases align to TRBD2. This CDR3 comprises 16 residues. The V gene's germline CDR1 is SGHVS and CDR2 FQNEAQ. V trimming: 1 base; J trimming: 5 bases; junction bases outside the gene matches: 7. Here the CDR3 DNA reads TGTGCCAGCAGCTTAGTAGGAGCGGGGGGGAGGGAGACCCAGTACTTC. Translated: CASSLVGAGGRETQYF.

The chain is built from TRBV7-9 and TRBJ2-2, with 8 bases lining up with TRBD1. V gave up 3 bases and J gave up 0 bases; unmatched junction bases: 9. Germline V gene lookup returns CDR1 SEHNR and CDR2 FQNEAQ (reference sequence). The CDR3 is 18 residues long. CDR3 in DNA: TGTGCCAGCAGCTTTCCGACAGGGGACGAGGCGAACACCGGGGAGCTGTTTTTT. Translating it yields CASSFPTGDEANTGELFF.

The J gene is TRBJ1-4, the V gene TRBV2; D gene ambiguous. CDR1 and CDR2 (germline): SNHLY, FYNNEI. The CDR3 length is 14 residues. The ends were cut back, 3 bases at V and 5 bases at J, with 10 bases in the middle. CDR3 bases: TGTGCCAGCAGTGAGGGGAGACTCAATGAAAAACTGTTTTTT. Translated, it gives CASSEGRLNEKLFF.

This chain uses TRBV7-3 with TRBJ1-1; D possibly corresponds to TRBD1 (5 bases). The germline CDR1 and CDR2 sequences are SGHTA and FQGTGA. CDR3 length equals 13 residues. Trimming stripped 4 bases from V and 5 bases from J, with 11 bases between. CDR3 amino acids: CASSSYGGTEAFF. Here the CDR3 DNA reads TGTGCCAGCAGCTCATATGGGGGGACTGAAGCTTTCTTT.

The genes are TRBV30 and TRBJ1-6; 7 bases line up with TRBD1. The V gene end was trimmed by 5 bases and the J gene end by 10 bases; junction bases not matched to a gene: 8. Germline V gives CDR1 GTSNPN, CDR2 SVGIG (reference sequence). The CDR3 totals 13 residues. CDR3 residues: CAWVDRARSPLHF. Written as DNA, the CDR3 is TGTGCCTGGGTAGACAGGGCTCGGTCACCCCTCCACTTT.

As DNA, the CDR3 is TGTGCCAGCAGCTCGACAGGGATGAGGGAGCAGTACTTC. Protein sequence: CASSSTGMREQYF. The chain joins TRBV7-9 to TRBJ2-7; 7 positions match TRBD1. The CDR3 totals 13 residues. Germline V lookup: CDR1 SEHNR, CDR2 FQNEAQ (reference sequence). V trimming: 4 bases; J trimming: 7 bases; junction bases outside the gene matches: 7.

J is TRBJ1-3 and V is TRBV19, with no clear D. The CDR3 runs to 16 residues. Germline assignment: CDR1 LNHDA and CDR2 SQIVND (reference sequence). The V and J ends lost 0 bases and 0 bases respectively, with 9 bases between them. The chain's CDR3 is CASSIEREHSGNTIYF. The CDR3 DNA sequence: TGTGCCAGTAGTATAGAGCGCGAGCACTCTGGAAACACCATATATTTT.